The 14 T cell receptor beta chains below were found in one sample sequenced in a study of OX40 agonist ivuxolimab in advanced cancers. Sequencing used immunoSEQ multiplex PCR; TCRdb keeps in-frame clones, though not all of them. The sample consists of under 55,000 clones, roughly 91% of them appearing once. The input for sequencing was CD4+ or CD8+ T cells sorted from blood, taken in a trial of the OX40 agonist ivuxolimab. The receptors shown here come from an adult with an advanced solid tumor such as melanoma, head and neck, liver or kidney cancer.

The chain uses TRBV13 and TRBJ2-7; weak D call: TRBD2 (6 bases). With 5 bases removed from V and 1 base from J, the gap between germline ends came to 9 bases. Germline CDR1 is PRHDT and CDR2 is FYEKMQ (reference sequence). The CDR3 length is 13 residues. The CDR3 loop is CASSPRESYEQYF. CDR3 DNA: TGTGCCAGCAGCCCCCGGGAGTCCTACGAGCAGTACTTC.

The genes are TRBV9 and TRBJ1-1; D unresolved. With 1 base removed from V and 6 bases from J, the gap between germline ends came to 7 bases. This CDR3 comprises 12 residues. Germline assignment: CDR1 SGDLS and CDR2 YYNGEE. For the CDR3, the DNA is TGTGCCAGCAGCGTAAGAGGGTCTGAAGCTTTCTTT. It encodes CASSVRGSEAFF.

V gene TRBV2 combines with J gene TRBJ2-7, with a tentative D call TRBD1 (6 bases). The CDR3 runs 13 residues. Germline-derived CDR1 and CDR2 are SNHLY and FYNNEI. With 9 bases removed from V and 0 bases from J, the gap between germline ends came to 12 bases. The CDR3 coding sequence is TGTGCCAGGGGGAGACAGGACTCCTACGAGCAGTACTTC. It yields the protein CARGRQDSYEQYF. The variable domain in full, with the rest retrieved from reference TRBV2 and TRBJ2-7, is EPEVTQTPSHQVTQMGQEVILRCVPISNHLYFYWYRQILGQKVEFLVSFYNNEISEKSEIFDDQFSVERPDGSNFTLKIRSTKLEDSAMYFCARGRQDSYEQYFGPGTRLTVT.

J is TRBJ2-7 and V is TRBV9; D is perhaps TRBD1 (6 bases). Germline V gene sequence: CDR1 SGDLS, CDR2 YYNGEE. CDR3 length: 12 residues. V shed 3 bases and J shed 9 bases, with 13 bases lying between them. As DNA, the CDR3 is TGTGCCAGCAGCGAAACAGGGCGTCGGCAGTACTTC. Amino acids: CASSETGRRQYF.

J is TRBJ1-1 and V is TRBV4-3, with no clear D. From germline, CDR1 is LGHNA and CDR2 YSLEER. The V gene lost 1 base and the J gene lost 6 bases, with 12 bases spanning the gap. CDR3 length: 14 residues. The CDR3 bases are TGCGCCAGCAGCCAAGGGACCCTTCTCCCTGAAGCTTTCTTT. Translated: CASSQGTLLPEAFF.

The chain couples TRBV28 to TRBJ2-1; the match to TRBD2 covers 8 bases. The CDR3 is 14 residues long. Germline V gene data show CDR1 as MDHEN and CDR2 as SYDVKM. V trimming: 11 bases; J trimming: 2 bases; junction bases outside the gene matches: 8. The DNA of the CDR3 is TGTGCCGGAAAGGGAGCGGGGGCCTACAATGAGCAGTTCTTC. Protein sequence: CAGKGAGAYNEQFF.

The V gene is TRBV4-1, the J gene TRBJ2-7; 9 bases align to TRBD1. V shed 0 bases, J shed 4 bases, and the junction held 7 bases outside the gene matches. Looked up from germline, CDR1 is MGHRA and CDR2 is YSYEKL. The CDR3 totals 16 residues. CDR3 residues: CASSQEGDRAVYEQYF. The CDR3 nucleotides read TGCGCCAGCAGCCAAGAAGGGGACAGGGCGGTTTACGAGCAGTACTTC.

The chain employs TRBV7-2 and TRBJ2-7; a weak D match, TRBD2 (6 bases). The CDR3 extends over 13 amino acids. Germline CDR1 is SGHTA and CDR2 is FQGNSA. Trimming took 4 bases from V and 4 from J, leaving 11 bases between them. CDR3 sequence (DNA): TGTGCCAGCAGCTGGGGGGTGGGGTACGAGCAGTACTTC. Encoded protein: CASSWGVGYEQYF.

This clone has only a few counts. CDR3 bases: TGTGCCAGCAGTTCCGGGACTTCCCGCGAGGGCACCTTC. It specifies CASSSGTSREGTF. The chain employs TRBV27 and TRBJ1-2; tentatively, D is TRBD1 (5 bases). The CDR3 contains 13 residues. V was cut by 4 bases and J by 13 bases, with 19 bases left in between. Germline V lookup: CDR1 MNHEY, CDR2 SMNVEV (reference sequence).

The CDR3 is CATSRASSGADEQYF. CDR3 nucleotide sequence: TGTGCCACCAGCAGAGCTAGTTCAGGAGCGGACGAGCAGTACTTC. The V call is TRBV15, the J call TRBJ2-7, with D possibly matching TRBD2 (5 bases). This CDR3 contains 15 residues. V shed 1 base and J shed 5 bases, with 15 bases lying between them. The germline gives CDR1 LNHNV, CDR2 YYDKDF (reference sequence).

The CDR3 region has the DNA TGTGCCAGCAGCTATGGGGGGCCCTACGAGCAGTACTTC. This sequence encodes CASSYGGPYEQYF. The rearrangement uses TRBV13 and TRBJ2-7; D may correspond to TRBD1 or TRBD2 (6 bases each). CDR3 length: 13 amino acids. The germline CDR1 and CDR2 sequences are PRHDT and FYEKMQ (reference sequence). Trimming stripped 4 bases from V and 2 bases from J, with 9 bases between. The whole variable domain, filled in from reference TRBV13 and TRBJ2-7, reads AAGVIQSPRHLIKEKRETATLKCYPIPRHDTVYWYQQGPGQDPQFLISFYEKMQSDKGSIPDRFSAQQFSDYHSELNMSSLELGDSALYFCASSYGGPYEQYFGPGTRLTVT.

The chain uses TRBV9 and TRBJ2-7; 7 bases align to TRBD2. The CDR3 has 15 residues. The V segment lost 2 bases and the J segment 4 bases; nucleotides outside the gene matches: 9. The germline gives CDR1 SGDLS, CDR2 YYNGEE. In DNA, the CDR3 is TGTGCCAGCAGCGTTGAGGGAGGGCCTTTGTACGAGCAGTACTTC. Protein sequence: CASSVEGGPLYEQYF.

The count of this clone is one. Written as DNA, the CDR3 is TGTGCCAGCAGTGACCTGGAAAGGGGAACAGATACGCAGTATTTT. Translation: CASSDLERGTDTQYF. V gene TRBV2 combines with J gene TRBJ2-3; maybe TRBD1 (5 bases). CDR1 is SNHLY, CDR2 FYNNEI, per germline. This CDR3 has 15 amino acids. V lost 3 bases and J lost 3, with 13 bases in between.

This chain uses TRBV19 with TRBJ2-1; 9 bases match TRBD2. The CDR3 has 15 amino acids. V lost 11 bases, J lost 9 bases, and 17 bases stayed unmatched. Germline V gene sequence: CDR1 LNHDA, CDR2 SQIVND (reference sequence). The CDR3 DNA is TGTGCCGTCTTAGCGGGAGAAGGTCGTGGGGGTGAGCAGTTCTTC. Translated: CAVLAGEGRGGEQFF.